The T cell receptor (beta chain) described here comes from a study of CD8+CD57+ T cells in acquired aplastic anemia. Findings and limits, study-wide: Some 31 sequences, all CD8+ CDR3, were shared between patients and controls.

This clonotype came up once. Its antigen is unknown. Selection for sequencing was limited to patients who had shown CD8+CD57+ cell expansion by flow cytometry. J was trimmed by 1 base and V by 5 bases; bases with no gene match: 11. Germline V gene data show CDR1 as ENHRY and CDR2 as SYGVKD. The CDR3 extends over 18 amino acids. TCR beta VDJ combinations and CDR3 sequences were profiled from genomic DNA. MiXCR was run by TCRdb on the reads, yielding one entry per CDR3 protein. The table has 120,000 or so distinct CDR3 sequences, 30% to 45% seen once. This chain connects TRBV10-3 to TRBJ1-5; TRBD1 aligns across 10 bases. Sequenced: sorted CD4+, CD8+, or CD8+CD57+ T cells (not recorded which) from PBMCs. The sequence derives from a human donor with aplastic anemia. CDR3 DNA: TGTGCCATCAGTTCCCGGACAGGGGGGGATAGGAGCAATCAGCCCCAGCATTTT. It encodes CAISSRTGGDRSNQPQHF.